This T cell receptor (beta chain) originates from a study of T cell changes during pregnancy in multiple sclerosis. The CDR3 extends over 15 amino acids. The germline CDR1 and CDR2 sequences are LGHNT and FRNRAP. Trimming removed 4 bases from V and 2 bases from J; junction bases left unmatched: 2. Sequencing used immunoSEQ multiplex PCR; TCRdb keeps in-frame clones, though not all of them. The data show 19,000 or so clones, approximately 88% seen once. The chain recombines TRBV12-5 with TRBJ2-2; 9 bases line up with TRBD1. This TCR came from a female donor in good health, enrolled as a control in a pregnancy study. The material was CD8+ T cells from peripheral blood mononuclear cells, obtained after pregnancy. In DNA, the CDR3 is TGTGCTAGTGGTTCGGGACAGGGAAACACCGGGGAGCTGTTTTTT. Residues: CASGSGQGNTGELFF.